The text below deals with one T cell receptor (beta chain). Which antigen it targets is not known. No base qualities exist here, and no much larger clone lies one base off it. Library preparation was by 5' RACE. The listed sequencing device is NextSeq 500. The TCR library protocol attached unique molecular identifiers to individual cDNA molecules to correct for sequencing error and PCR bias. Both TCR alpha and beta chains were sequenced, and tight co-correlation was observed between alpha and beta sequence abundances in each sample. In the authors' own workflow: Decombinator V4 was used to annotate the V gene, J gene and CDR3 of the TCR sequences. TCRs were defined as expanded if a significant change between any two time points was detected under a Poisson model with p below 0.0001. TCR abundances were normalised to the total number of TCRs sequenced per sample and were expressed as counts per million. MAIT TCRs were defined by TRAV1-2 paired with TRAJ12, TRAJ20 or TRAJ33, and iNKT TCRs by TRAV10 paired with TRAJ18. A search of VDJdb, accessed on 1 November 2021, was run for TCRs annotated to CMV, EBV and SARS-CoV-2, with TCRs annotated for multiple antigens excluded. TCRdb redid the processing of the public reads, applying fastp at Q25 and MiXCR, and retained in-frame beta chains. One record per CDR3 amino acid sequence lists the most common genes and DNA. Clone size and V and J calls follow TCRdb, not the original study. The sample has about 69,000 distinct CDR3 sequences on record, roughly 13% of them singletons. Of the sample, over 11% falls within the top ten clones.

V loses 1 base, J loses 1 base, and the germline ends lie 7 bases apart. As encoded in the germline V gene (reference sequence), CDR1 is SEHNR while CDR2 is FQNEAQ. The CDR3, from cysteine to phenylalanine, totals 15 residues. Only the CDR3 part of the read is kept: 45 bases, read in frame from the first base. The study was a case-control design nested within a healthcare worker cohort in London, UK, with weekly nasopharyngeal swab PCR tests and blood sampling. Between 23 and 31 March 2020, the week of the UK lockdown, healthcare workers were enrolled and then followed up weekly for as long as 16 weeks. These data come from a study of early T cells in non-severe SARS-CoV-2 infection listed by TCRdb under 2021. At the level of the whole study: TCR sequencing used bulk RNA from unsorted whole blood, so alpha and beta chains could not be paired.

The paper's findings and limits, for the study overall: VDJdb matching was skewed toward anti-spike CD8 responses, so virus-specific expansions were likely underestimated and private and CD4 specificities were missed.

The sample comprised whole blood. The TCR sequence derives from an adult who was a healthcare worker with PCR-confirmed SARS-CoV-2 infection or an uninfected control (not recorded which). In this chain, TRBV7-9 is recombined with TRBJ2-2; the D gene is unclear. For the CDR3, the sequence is CASSLEGWNTGELFF. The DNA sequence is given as TGTGCCAGCAGCTTAGAGGGATGGAACACCGGGGAGCTGTTTTTT.